The 6 T cell receptor beta chains below all came from one sample that was sequenced in a study of T cell responses to AZD1222 COVID-19 vaccine. The assay was immunoSEQ multiplex PCR, and TCRdb's table has in-frame clones only and misses some. The top ten hold about 1.5% of the sample, which has 140,000 to 150,000 clones, 80% to 90% seen once. The sample here was peripheral blood, taken on day 0 of AZD1222 vaccination. The receptors here all came from an adult in good health.

This rearrangement joins TRBV7-9 to TRBJ1-2, with a weak D call TRBD1 (5 bases). This CDR3 has 14 amino acids. Germline CDR1 is SEHNR and CDR2 is FQNEAQ (reference sequence). V was shortened by 4 bases and J by 3 bases, with 12 bases between the two germline ends. CDR3 bases: TGTGCCAGCAGCTGGGACCCCAGGCACTATGGCTACACCTTC. This gives the protein CASSWDPRHYGYTF.

The chain links TRBV9 to TRBJ2-2, with 7 bases aligning to TRBD2. Germline V gene lookup returns CDR1 SGDLS and CDR2 YYNGEE. The CDR3 is made up of 15 amino acids. The ends lost 0 bases at V and 4 bases at J; junction bases unmatched: 3. In DNA form, the CDR3 reads TGTGCCAGCAGCGTAGGGGGAGGGTTCACCGGGGAGCTGTTTTTT. Amino acid sequence: CASSVGGGFTGELFF.

This sequence joins TRBV7-9 and TRBJ2-2; 8 bases map to TRBD1. Germline CDR1 SEHNR, CDR2 FQNEAQ (reference sequence). The CDR3 is 12 residues long. DNA of the CDR3: TGTGTTACCAGGGGGCTCACCGGGGAGCTGTTTTTT. Protein sequence: CVTRGLTGELFF.

In this sample, this clone turned up a few times. The chain has TRBV6-5 and TRBJ1-1; D is uncertain. Trimming took off 2 bases at V and 1 base at J, with 5 bases between the two ends. CDR3 length: 13 residues. Germline V lookup: CDR1 MNHEY, CDR2 SVGAGI. Here the CDR3 reads CASSYGENTEAFF. The CDR3 coding sequence is TGTGCCAGCAGTTACGGGGAGAACACTGAAGCTTTCTTT.

The gene calls are TRBV19 and TRBJ1-2; possible D gene TRBD1, 6 bases. Trimming shortened V by 0 bases and J by 3 bases, and 11 bases separated the two germline ends. The CDR3 runs 15 residues. The germline gives CDR1 LNHDA, CDR2 SQIVND (reference sequence). The CDR3 spells CASSIDLQGHYGYTF. The CDR3 region has the DNA TGTGCCAGTAGTATAGACCTACAGGGTCACTATGGCTACACCTTC. The full variable domain, completed using reference TRBV19 and TRBJ1-2, is DGGITQSPKYLFRKEGQNVTLSCEQNLNHDAMYWYRQDPGQGLRLIYYSQIVNDFQKGDIAEGYSVSREKKESFPLTVTSAQKNPTAFYLCASSIDLQGHYGYTFGSGTRLTVV.

The chain combines TRBV16 with TRBJ2-4; 11 nucleotides agree with TRBD2. Germline V gene lookup returns CDR1 KGHSY and CDR2 FQNENV. The CDR3 covers 17 residues. Losses at the gene ends were 0 bases for V and 1 base for J; bases not matched to a gene: 2. CDR3 in amino acids: CASSQSTSGMAKNIQYF. CDR3 DNA sequence: TGTGCCAGCAGCCAATCGACTAGCGGGATGGCCAAAAACATTCAGTACTTC.